The source of this T cell receptor beta chain is a study of early T cells in non-severe SARS-CoV-2 infection (dated by TCRdb to the early 2020s). Some background on the complete study: Because TCR sequencing relied on bulk RNA taken from unsorted whole blood, pairing of alpha and beta chains was not possible. What the work shows at the level of the full study, not this receptor alone: VDJdb matching was skewed toward anti-spike CD8 responses and likely underestimated virus-specific expansions, missing private and CD4 specificities.

The study was a case-control design nested within a healthcare worker cohort in London, UK, with weekly nasopharyngeal swab PCR tests and blood sampling. Healthcare workers were enrolled in the week of the UK lockdown, from 23 to 31 March 2020, and were followed every week for up to roughly 16 weeks. Receptor libraries were prepared by 5' RACE. Sequencing relied on a NextSeq 500. Unique molecular identifiers were attached to individual cDNA molecules in the TCR library protocol so that sequencing error and PCR bias could be corrected. Both TCR alpha and beta chains were sequenced, and tight co-correlation was observed between alpha and beta sequence abundances in each sample. The source study handled its data this way. V gene, J gene and CDR3 annotation of TCR sequences was performed with Decombinator V4. TCRs were defined as expanded if a significant change between any two time points was detected under a Poisson model with p below 0.0001. TCR abundances were normalised to the total number of TCRs sequenced in each sample and reported as counts per million. MAIT TCRs were defined by TRAV1-2 paired with TRAJ12, TRAJ20 or TRAJ33, and iNKT TCRs by TRAV10 paired with TRAJ18. VDJdb, accessed 1 November 2021, was searched for CMV, EBV and SARS-CoV-2 annotated TCRs, with TCRs annotated for multiple antigens excluded. The public reads were quality trimmed at Q25 with fastp and then assembled into clones with MiXCR by TCRdb, keeping productive beta chains. CDR3 protein duplicates are merged, each entry listing the most common genes and DNA. TCRdb assigned the V and J calls; the authors' analysis was not used. Within this sample are around 28,000 distinct CDR3 sequences, with around 5.3% of them counted one time only. 2.5% to 3% of the sample is taken by the ten largest.

This clonotype was seen many times. The antigen this receptor binds is unknown. Base qualities are not recorded, but no much larger clone differs from it by a single base. There are 17 amino acids in the CDR3, from cysteine to phenylalanine inclusive. Only the CDR3 part of the read is kept: 51 bases, read in frame from the first base. Relative to germline, V is 0 bases shorter and J is 4 bases shorter, with 17 bases between their ends. The germline V gene sets CDR1 to SGDLS and CDR2 to YYNGEE. This sequence uses TRBV9 and TRBJ2-1, with the D assignment possibly TRBD1 or TRBD2, given 5 matching bases for each. This receptor was taken from an adult who was a healthcare worker with PCR-confirmed SARS-CoV-2 infection or an uninfected control (not recorded which). Sequencing was done on a sample of whole blood. The CDR3 reads as follows: CASSVGSRAGVYNEQFF. In nucleotide form, the sequence is TGTGCCAGCAGCGTAGGGTCCAGGGCGGGTGTGTACAATGAGCAGTTCTTC.